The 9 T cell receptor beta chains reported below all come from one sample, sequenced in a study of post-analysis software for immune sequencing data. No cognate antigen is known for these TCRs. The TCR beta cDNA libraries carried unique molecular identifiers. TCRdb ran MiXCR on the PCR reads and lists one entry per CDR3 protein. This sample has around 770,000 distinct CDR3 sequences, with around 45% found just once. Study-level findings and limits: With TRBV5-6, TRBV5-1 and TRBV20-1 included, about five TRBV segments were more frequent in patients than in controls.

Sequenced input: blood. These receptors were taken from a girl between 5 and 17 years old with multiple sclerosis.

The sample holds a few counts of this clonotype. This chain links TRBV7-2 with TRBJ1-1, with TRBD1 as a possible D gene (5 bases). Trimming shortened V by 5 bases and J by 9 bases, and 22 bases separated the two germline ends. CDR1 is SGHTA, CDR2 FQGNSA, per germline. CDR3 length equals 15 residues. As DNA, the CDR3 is TGTGCCAGCAGCCTCCCGGGGCGGCGCTTACGTAAAGCTTTCTTT. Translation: CASSLPGRRLRKAFF.

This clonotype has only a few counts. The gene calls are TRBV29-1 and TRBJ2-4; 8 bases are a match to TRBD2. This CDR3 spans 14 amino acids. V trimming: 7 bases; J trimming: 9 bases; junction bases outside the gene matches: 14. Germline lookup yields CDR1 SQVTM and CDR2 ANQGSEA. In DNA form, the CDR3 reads TGCAGCGCCTTAAGCGGGGGCAGCTATGGCATTCAGTACTTC. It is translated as CSALSGGSYGIQYF.

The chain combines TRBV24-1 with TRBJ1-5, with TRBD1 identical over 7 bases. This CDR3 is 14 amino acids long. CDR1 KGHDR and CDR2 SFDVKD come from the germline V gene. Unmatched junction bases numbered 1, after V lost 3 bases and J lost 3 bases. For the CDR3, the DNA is TGTGCCACCAGTGATACAGGGGACAATCAGCCCCAGCATTTT. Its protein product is CATSDTGDNQPQHF.

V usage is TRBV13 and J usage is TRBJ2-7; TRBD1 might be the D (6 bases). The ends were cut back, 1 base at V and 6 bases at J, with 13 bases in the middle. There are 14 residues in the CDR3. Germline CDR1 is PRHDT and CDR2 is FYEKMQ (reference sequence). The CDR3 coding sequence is TGTGCCAGCAGCTTAGATCCGGACAGCGTCGAGCAGTACTTC. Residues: CASSLDPDSVEQYF.

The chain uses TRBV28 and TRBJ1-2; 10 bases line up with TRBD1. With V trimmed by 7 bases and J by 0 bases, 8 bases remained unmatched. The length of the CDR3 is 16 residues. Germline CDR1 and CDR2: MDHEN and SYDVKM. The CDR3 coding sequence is TGTGCCAGCACCTCGAATGGACAGGGGGCTAACTATGGCTACACCTTC. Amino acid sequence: CASTSNGQGANYGYTF.

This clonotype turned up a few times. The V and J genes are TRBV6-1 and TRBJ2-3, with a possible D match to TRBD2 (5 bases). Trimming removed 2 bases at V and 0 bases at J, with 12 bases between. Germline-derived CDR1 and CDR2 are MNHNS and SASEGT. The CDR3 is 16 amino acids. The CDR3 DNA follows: TGTGCCAGCAGTGAACCGGCTAGCCCTAGCACAGATACGCAGTATTTT. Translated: CASSEPASPSTDTQYF.

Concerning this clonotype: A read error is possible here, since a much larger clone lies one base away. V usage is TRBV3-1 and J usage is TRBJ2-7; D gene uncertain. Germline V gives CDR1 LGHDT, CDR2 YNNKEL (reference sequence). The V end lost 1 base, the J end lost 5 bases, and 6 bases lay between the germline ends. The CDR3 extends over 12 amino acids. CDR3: CASSQVTNEQYF. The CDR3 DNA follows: TGTGCCAGCAGCCAAGTTACTAACGAGCAGTACTTC.

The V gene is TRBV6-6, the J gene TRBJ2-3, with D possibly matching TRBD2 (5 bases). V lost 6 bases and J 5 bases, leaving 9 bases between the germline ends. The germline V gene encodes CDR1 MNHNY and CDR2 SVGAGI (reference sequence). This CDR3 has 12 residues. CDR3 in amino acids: CASRPAGDTQYF. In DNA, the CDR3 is TGTGCCAGCAGACCTGCGGGAGATACGCAGTATTTT.

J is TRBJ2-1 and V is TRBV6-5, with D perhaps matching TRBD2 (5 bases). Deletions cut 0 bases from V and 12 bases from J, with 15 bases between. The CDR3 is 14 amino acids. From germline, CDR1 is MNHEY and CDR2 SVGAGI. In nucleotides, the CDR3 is TGTGCCAGCAGTTACTCGGGCAGCTCTCGGGGGCAGTTCTTC. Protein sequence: CASSYSGSSRGQFF.